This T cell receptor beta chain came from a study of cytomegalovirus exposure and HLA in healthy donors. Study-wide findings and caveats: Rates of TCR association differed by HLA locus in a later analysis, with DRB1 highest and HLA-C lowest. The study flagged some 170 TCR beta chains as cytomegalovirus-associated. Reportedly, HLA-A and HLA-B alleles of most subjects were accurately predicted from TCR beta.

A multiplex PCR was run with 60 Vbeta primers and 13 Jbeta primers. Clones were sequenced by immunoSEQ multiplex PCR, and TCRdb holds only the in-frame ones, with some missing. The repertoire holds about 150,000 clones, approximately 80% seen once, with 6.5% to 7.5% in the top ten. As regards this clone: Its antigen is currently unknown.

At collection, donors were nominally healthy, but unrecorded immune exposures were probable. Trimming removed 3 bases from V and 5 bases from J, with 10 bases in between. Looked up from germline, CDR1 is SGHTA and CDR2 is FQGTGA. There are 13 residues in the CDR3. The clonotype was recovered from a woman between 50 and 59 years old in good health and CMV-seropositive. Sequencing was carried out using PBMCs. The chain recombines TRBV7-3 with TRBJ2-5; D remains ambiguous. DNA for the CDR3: TGTGCCAGCAGCTTTGGCCTCGGGGAGACCCAGTACTTC. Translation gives CASSFGLGETQYF.